The 29 T cell receptor beta chains below all came from one sample that was sequenced in a study of shared clonotypes between healthy human individuals. Some clones are missing from TCRdb's copy, which holds only in-frame ones; the method was immunoSEQ multiplex PCR. This table holds approximately 2,300,000 clones, about 90% found once. Sequencing used naive CD4+ T cells from PBMCs. Subset given: CD45RA+ positively selected. These TCRs come from a man aged 18-30 years in good health. Some clones in this sample may be carry-over from other donors' samples.

About this clone itself: Other DNA sequences within the sample encode an identical CDR3. This chain joins TRBV9 and TRBJ2-7; 9 nucleotides line up with TRBD2. The CDR3 has 14 amino acids. With V trimmed by 0 bases and J by 6 bases, 4 bases remained unmatched. Germline V gene sequence: CDR1 SGDLS, CDR2 YYNGEE. Here the CDR3 reads CASSVGAGGGEQYF. The CDR3 nucleotides are TGTGCCAGCAGCGTAGGCGCGGGAGGGGGCGAGCAGTACTTC.

The chain recombines TRBV5-1 with TRBJ2-1; 8 nucleotides match TRBD1. There are 14 residues in the CDR3. The J segment lost 5 bases and the V segment lost 3 bases, leaving 4 bases of the junction unmatched. Germline V CDR1 and CDR2: SGHRS, YFSETQ. CDR3 in amino acids: CASSYPGQDNEQFF. CDR3 in DNA: TGCGCCAGCAGCTACCCGGGACAGGACAATGAGCAGTTCTTC.

The V and J genes are TRBV28 and TRBJ2-7, with 7 bases that match TRBD2. Germline V gene sequence: CDR1 MDHEN, CDR2 SYDVKM. The J segment lost 3 bases and the V segment lost 4 bases, leaving 12 bases of the junction unmatched. The CDR3 is 16 residues long. The CDR3 loop is CASSSPLAGTVYEQYF. The CDR3 nucleotides read TGTGCCAGCAGTTCCCCGTTAGCGGGTACAGTCTACGAGCAGTACTTC.

The chain couples TRBV29-1 to TRBJ2-3; D is uncertain. The CDR3 has 12 residues. Trimming stripped 3 bases from V and 6 bases from J, with 10 bases between. Germline-derived CDR1 and CDR2 are SQVTM and ANQGSEA. CDR3: CSVEMAADTQYF. CDR3 in DNA: TGCAGCGTTGAGATGGCGGCTGATACGCAGTATTTT.

The chain links TRBV29-1 to TRBJ2-5; 7 bases agree with TRBD1. Germline V gene sequence: CDR1 SQVTM, CDR2 ANQGSEA. J lost 5 bases, V lost 3 bases, and 6 bases had no gene match. The CDR3 has 13 amino acids. The CDR3 nucleotides read TGCAGCGTTGAGAGGGGACAGCGTGAGACCCAGTACTTC. Its protein is CSVERGQRETQYF.

The genes are TRBV11-2 and TRBJ2-3, with unresolved D. The CDR3 has 16 amino acids. Germline V gene sequence: CDR1 SGHAT, CDR2 FQNNGV. V lost 2 bases, J lost 2 bases, and 14 bases lay in between. CDR3: CASSLNPTRPTDTQYF. In DNA, the CDR3 is TGTGCCAGCAGCTTAAATCCTACGCGGCCCACAGATACGCAGTATTTT.

This clone appeared a single time. Other DNA sequences in the sample encode the same CDR3. The chain has TRBV7-2 and TRBJ1-5; D might be TRBD1 (6 bases). Per germline, CDR1 SGHTA and CDR2 FQGNSA. The length of the CDR3 is 13 residues. With 5 bases removed from V and 4 bases from J, the gap between germline ends came to 9 bases. CDR3 nucleotide sequence: TGTGCCAGCAGCCGGGGGCGGAATCAGCCCCAGCATTTT. Amino acid sequence: CASSRGRNQPQHF.

The chain recombines TRBV27 with TRBJ1-5; D gene unclear. The germline gives CDR1 MNHEY, CDR2 SMNVEV (reference sequence). This CDR3 is built from 13 residues. V lost 3 bases and J lost 3, with 6 bases in between. CDR3 sequence: CASSLKYNQPQHF. CDR3 bases: TGTGCCAGCAGTTTGAAGTACAATCAGCCCCAGCATTTT.

The chain has TRBV5-1 and TRBJ2-1, with 8 bases matching TRBD2. Unmatched junction bases numbered 6, after V lost 5 bases and J lost 5 bases. The CDR3 has 14 amino acids. Germline assignment: CDR1 SGHRS and CDR2 YFSETQ. CDR3 DNA sequence: TGCGCCAGCAGATCGGGAGGGCCCGACAATGAGCAGTTCTTC. As protein: CASRSGGPDNEQFF.

The chain carries TRBV7-8 and TRBJ2-3; 7 bases agree with TRBD2. CDR1 and CDR2 (germline): SGHVS, FQNEAQ. V dropped 5 bases and J dropped 4; count of bases not matched to a gene: 6. The CDR3 loop spans 14 amino acids. The DNA of the CDR3 is TGTGCCAGCAGCCCCAGAGCGGGGTCAGATACGCAGTATTTT. It encodes CASSPRAGSDTQYF.

The chain has TRBV19 and TRBJ2-7; D is unresolved. CDR1 is LNHDA and CDR2 is SQIVND in the germline V gene (reference sequence). With 8 bases removed from V and 7 bases from J, the gap between germline ends came to 21 bases. CDR3 length: 14 residues. The CDR3 here is CASRGRQLVGEQYF. In DNA, the CDR3 is TGTGCCAGTCGAGGTAGACAACTCGTGGGGGAGCAGTACTTC.

The rearrangement uses TRBV4-1 and TRBJ2-1, with D possibly being TRBD2 (5 bases). The germline gives CDR1 MGHRA, CDR2 YSYEKL. The length of the CDR3 is 15 residues. V shed 1 base and J shed 7 bases, with 14 bases lying between them. This chain's CDR3 is CASSQGRTRGNEQFF. CDR3 DNA: TGCGCCAGCAGCCAAGGCCGGACCCGGGGAAATGAGCAGTTCTTC.

This sequence joins TRBV15 and TRBJ2-7, with 8 positions matching TRBD2. The junction had 8 bases not matched to a gene; V was cut back by 3 bases and J by 4 bases. Germline CDR1 and CDR2: LNHNV and YYDKDF (reference sequence). This CDR3 has 15 amino acids. DNA for the CDR3: TGTGCCACCAGCAGGGACGGGAGGGCCAGGTACGAGCAGTACTTC. The encoded protein is CATSRDGRARYEQYF.

The chain is built from TRBV5-4 and TRBJ2-7, with 9 bases lining up with TRBD2. Unmatched junction bases numbered 5, after V lost 4 bases and J lost 3 bases. Germline V gene data show CDR1 as SGHNT and CDR2 as YYREEE (reference sequence). The CDR3 is made up of 14 amino acids. CDR3 loop: CASSTGLANYEQYF. The DNA for the CDR3 is TGTGCCAGCAGCACCGGACTAGCGAACTACGAGCAGTACTTC.

This clone appeared once. This sequence joins TRBV28 and TRBJ2-3; 10 bases are shared with TRBD2. CDR1 MDHEN and CDR2 SYDVKM come from the germline V gene. V lost 5 bases and J lost 9; bases outside the gene matches: 8. The CDR3 has 14 residues. CDR3 protein: CASSQSGRAWTQYF. For the CDR3, the DNA is TGTGCCAGCAGTCAAAGCGGGAGGGCCTGGACGCAGTATTTT.

The V gene is TRBV4-1, the J gene TRBJ2-3; 8 bases align to TRBD1. Trimming cost V 5 bases and J 1 base; bases outside gene matches: 5. Germline loops: CDR1 MGHRA, CDR2 YSYEKL. The CDR3 length is 15 residues. The CDR3 sequence is CASSIPGQGTDTQYF. CDR3 nucleotides: TGCGCCAGCAGCATCCCGGGACAGGGCACAGATACGCAGTATTTT.

The chain couples TRBV27 to TRBJ2-7; the match to TRBD2 covers 14 bases. The CDR3 length is 15 residues. Trimming cost V 4 bases and J 4 bases; bases outside gene matches: 3. CDR1 and CDR2 from the germline V gene are MNHEY and SMNVEV (reference sequence). CDR3 bases: TGTGCCAGCAGTTCGGGACTAGCGGGAGTGTACGAGCAGTACTTC. Its protein product is CASSSGLAGVYEQYF.

The chain couples TRBV7-9 to TRBJ1-5; the D gene is possibly TRBD1 (5 bases). The CDR3 totals 15 residues. Trimming stripped 4 bases from V and 6 bases from J, with 16 bases between. Germline CDR1 is SEHNR and CDR2 is FQNEAQ (reference sequence). The CDR3 region has the DNA TGTGCCAGCAGCTCCCCACGGGGGGAGGCTCAGCCCCAGCATTTT. It translates to CASSSPRGEAQPQHF. The variable domain in full, completed from reference TRBV7-9 and TRBJ1-5, reads DTGVSQNPRHKITKRGQNVTFRCDPISEHNRLYWYRQTLGQGPEFLTYFQNEAQLEKSRLLSDRFSAERPKGSFSTLEIQRTEQGDSAMYLCASSSPRGEAQPQHFGDGTRLSIL.

This clone was detected once. V gene TRBV27 combines with J gene TRBJ2-7; 7 bases align to TRBD1. Losses at the gene ends were 3 bases for V and 1 base for J; bases not matched to a gene: 9. The CDR3 has 16 amino acids. The germline CDR1 and CDR2 sequences are MNHEY and SMNVEV (reference sequence). For the CDR3, the DNA is TGTGCCAGCAGTTTTCTCGTTAGGGGGCAATCCTACGAGCAGTACTTC. Protein sequence: CASSFLVRGQSYEQYF.

The V gene is TRBV28, the J gene TRBJ1-5; a possible D gene is TRBD1 (6 bases). The CDR3 sequence is 17 residues long. Trimming shortened V by 5 bases and J by 4 bases, and 21 bases separated the two germline ends. Germline CDR1 MDHEN, CDR2 SYDVKM. The CDR3 loop reads CASSPHPGGDNNQPQHF. In nucleotides, the CDR3 is TGTGCCAGCAGTCCGCACCCGGGAGGGGACAATAATCAGCCCCAGCATTTT.

The V gene is TRBV27, the J gene TRBJ2-7; 10 nucleotides line up with TRBD1. V lost 6 bases and J lost 4; bases outside the gene matches: 6. Germline-derived CDR1 and CDR2 are MNHEY and SMNVEV (reference sequence). The length of the CDR3 is 14 residues. The CDR3 is CASRYGQGVYEQYF. The CDR3 region has the DNA TGTGCCAGCAGATACGGACAGGGGGTTTACGAGCAGTACTTC.

The genes are TRBV30 and TRBJ1-5; the D gene is possibly TRBD1 (5 bases). Germline V CDR1 and CDR2: GTSNPN, SVGIG (reference sequence). The CDR3 has 15 amino acids. V lost 2 bases and J lost 0, with 11 bases in between. CDR3 region: CAWSIGAHSNQPQHF. CDR3 sequence (DNA): TGTGCCTGGAGTATAGGGGCCCATAGCAATCAGCCCCAGCATTTT.

On this clone itself: In the same sample, other DNA sequences code for this CDR3. The DNA of the CDR3 is TGTGCCAGCAGCCTCGGGACGGGTAACTATGGCTACACCTTC. It is translated as CASSLGTGNYGYTF. The J gene is TRBJ1-2, the V gene TRBV7-6; maybe TRBD1 (5 bases). The germline V gene has CDR1 SGHVS and CDR2 FNYEAQ. The CDR3 totals 14 residues. Trimming shortened V by 5 bases and J by 1 base, and 11 bases separated the two germline ends.

The chain employs TRBV7-3 and TRBJ2-1; 9 bases align to TRBD1. Germline V gene lookup returns CDR1 SGHTA and CDR2 FQGTGA. Trimming removed 5 bases from V and 8 bases from J; junction bases left unmatched: 7. The CDR3 contains 14 residues. The CDR3 DNA reads as TGTGCCAGCAGCGCCACAGGGGGCGGGTATGAGCAGTTCTTC. It specifies CASSATGGGYEQFF.

The chain links TRBV28 to TRBJ1-5; D is perhaps TRBD1 (6 bases). V was clipped by 1 base and J by 5 bases, with 9 bases between them. The V gene's germline CDR1 is MDHEN and CDR2 SYDVKM. The CDR3 contains 14 residues. The CDR3 DNA sequence: TGTGCCAGCAGTTTATTGAGGGGGGATCAGCCCCAGCATTTT. This gives the protein CASSLLRGDQPQHF.

Notes on this clone: Other DNA sequences in the same sample also yield this CDR3. The chain uses TRBV6-5 and TRBJ1-5, with D unresolved. The length of the CDR3 is 12 residues. From germline, CDR1 is MNHEY and CDR2 SVGAGI. Trimming took 0 bases from V and 6 from J, leaving 3 bases between them. CDR3 nucleotide sequence: TGTGCCAGCAGTTACTCGGGTCAGCCCCAGCATTTT. This gives the protein CASSYSGQPQHF.

The chain uses TRBV6-5 and TRBJ1-1, with D unresolved. Germline CDR1 and CDR2: MNHEY and SVGAGI. This CDR3 region has 13 residues. Trimming stripped 5 bases from V and 3 bases from J, with 10 bases between. CDR3 sequence (DNA): TGTGCCAGCAGTGTCAGACCATACACTGAAGCTTTCTTT. It yields the protein CASSVRPYTEAFF.

The chain links TRBV6-1 to TRBJ2-5; 8 bases are shared with TRBD2. The CDR3 consists of 14 residues. J was trimmed by 2 bases and V by 7 bases; bases with no gene match: 6. The germline V gene has CDR1 MNHNS and CDR2 SASEGT. This chain's CDR3 is CASTGGAPQETQYF. In nucleotides, the CDR3 is TGTGCCAGCACCGGGGGGGCGCCACAAGAGACCCAGTACTTC.

The chain has TRBV9 and TRBJ1-1; perhaps TRBD1 as D (6 bases). CDR1 and CDR2 (germline): SGDLS, YYNGEE. V was cut by 4 bases and J by 5 bases, with 18 bases left in between. This CDR3 is built from 15 residues. CDR3 residues: CASSPPSRGLTEAFF. DNA for the CDR3: TGTGCCAGCAGCCCCCCCTCCCGGGGGCTGACTGAAGCTTTCTTT.